This T cell receptor (beta chain) is drawn from a study of T cell clonotyping in hematopoietic cell transplantation. Profiling relied on immunoSEQ multiplex PCR, and the TCRdb table lists in-frame clones only, not all of them. The sample has 15,000 to 20,000 clones, around 85% seen once; the top ten hold approximately 14%. The germline V gene has CDR1 MNHNS and CDR2 SASEGT. Losses at the gene ends were 9 bases for V and 4 bases for J; bases not matched to a gene: 10. CDR3 size: 14 residues. Material: peripheral blood mononuclear cells. The chain employs TRBV6-1 and TRBJ2-3; the match to TRBD1 covers 7 bases. The clonotype originates from a man aged 55 to 69 in good health. Some clones in this sample may be carry-over from other donors' samples. The CDR3 nucleotides read TGTGCCAGTTTAGGGGACAGCATGTCAGATACGCAGTATTTT. Protein sequence: CASLGDSMSDTQYF.